This T cell receptor (beta chain) comes out of a study of CD8 T cells in Susac syndrome. This clonotype was detected once. RNA, at about 0.45 to 1 ug, was reverse transcribed with random hexamers. Multiplex PCR with immunoSEQ amplified the TCR beta CDR3 across 54 Vbeta and 13 Jbeta. MiXCR was run by TCRdb on the immunoSEQ multiplex PCR reads, yielding one entry per CDR3 protein. The sample lists 200,000 to 300,000 distinct CDR3 sequences, about 93% occurring once. The study sequenced TCR beta in blood CD8+ and CD4+ T cells. Relapsing-remitting disease, either stable or active, was present in the multiple sclerosis controls, who were treatment-naive patients. The CDR3 is 16 amino acids. J lost 9 bases, V lost 4 bases, and 15 bases had no gene match. Germline assignment: CDR1 GTSNPN and CDR2 SVGIG (reference sequence).

Sequenced: CD4+ T cells from PBMCs. V and J are TRBV30 and TRBJ1-5; 10 bases fit TRBD1. The sequence was obtained from a human donor with multiple sclerosis. The CDR3 region is CAWNRAGQGSQWPQHF. CDR3 nucleotides: TGTGCCTGGAATAGGGCGGGACAGGGGAGCCAGTGGCCCCAGCATTTT. Based on the CDR3 plus reference TRBV30 and TRBJ1-5, the full variable domain is SQTIHQWPATLVQPVGSPLSLECTVEGTSNPNLYWYRQAAGRGLQLLFYSVGIGQISSEVPQNLSASRPQDRQFILSSKKLLLSDSGFYLCAWNRAGQGSQWPQHFGDGTRLSIL.